This T cell receptor beta chain derives from a study of shared T cell receptors in the human thymus. The table lists this clone with a count of one. Trimming removed 8 bases from V and 0 bases from J; junction bases left unmatched: 10. This CDR3 region has 17 residues. From germline, CDR1 is MDHEN and CDR2 SYDVKM. Produced via immunoSEQ multiplex PCR; TCRdb's table is partial and in-frame only. The table records hundreds of thousands of clones, more than 75% of them present only once. This sample was shared with a second study, whose subject was human thymus T cells. That source adds: Healthy Finnish infants undergoing corrective surgery for congenital heart defects provided the donor material. Thymic resections from corrective heart surgery supplied the tissue. Biased V and J segment usage appeared in thymus and peripheral blood. Related reports documented highly overlapping thymic repertoires among unrelated individuals.

V usage is TRBV28 and J usage is TRBJ2-2; TRBD1 matches at 9 bases. This receptor was identified in a boy under two years old with a congenital heart defect. Sequences were obtained from thymocytes. DNA for the CDR3: TGTGCCAGCGGAGGCGGCCGACAGGGGGCGAACACCGGGGAGCTGTTTTTT. It encodes CASGGGRQGANTGELFF.